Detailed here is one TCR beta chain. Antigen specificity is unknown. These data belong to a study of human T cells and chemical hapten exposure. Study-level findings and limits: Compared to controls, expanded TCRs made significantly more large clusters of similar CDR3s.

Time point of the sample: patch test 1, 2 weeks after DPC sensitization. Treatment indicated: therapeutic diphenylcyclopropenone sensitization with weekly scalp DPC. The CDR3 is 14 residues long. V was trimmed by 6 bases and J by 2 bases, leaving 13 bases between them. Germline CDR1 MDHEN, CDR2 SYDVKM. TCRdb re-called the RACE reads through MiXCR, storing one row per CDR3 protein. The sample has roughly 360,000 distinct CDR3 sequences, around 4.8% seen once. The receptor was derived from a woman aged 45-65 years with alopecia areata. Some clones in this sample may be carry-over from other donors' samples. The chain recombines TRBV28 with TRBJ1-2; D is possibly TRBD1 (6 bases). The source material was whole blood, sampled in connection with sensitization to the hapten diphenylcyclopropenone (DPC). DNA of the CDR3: TGTGCCAGCAGCAGGGAGGGGGGGAACTATGGCTACACCTTC. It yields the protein CASSREGGNYGYTF.